This TCR beta chain emerged from a study of identical twins. Study conclusions and caveats: A lower insertion count was a feature of abundant cord blood beta clonotypes, with no such feature in memory repertoires.

MiXCR was run by TCRdb on the 5' RACE reads, yielding one entry per CDR3 protein. The sample lists approximately 590,000 distinct CDR3 sequences; around a tenth were seen once. Germline lookup yields CDR1 MNHEY and CDR2 SVGEGT. The junction had 12 bases not matched to a gene; V was cut back by 7 bases and J by 0 bases. The CDR3 contains 17 residues. Concerning this clonotype itself: Its matching antigen is unknown.

Separately, the same data were catalogued under a study of yellow fever vaccine responses in identical twins.

The chain recombines TRBV6-2 or TRBV6-3 with TRBJ2-4, with 7 positions matching TRBD2. The TCR sequence derives from a woman between 18 and 29 years old in good health. What was sequenced was PBMCs. In DNA, the CDR3 is TGTGCCAGCAAGGTTGAGCGGGACGGACTAGCCAAAAACATTCAGTACTTC. It is translated as CASKVERDGLAKNIQYF.